The rows below give T cell receptor beta chains drawn from one sample of a study of blood T cell repertoires in COVID-19. Sequencing used immunoSEQ multiplex PCR; TCRdb keeps in-frame clones, though not all of them. This repertoire shows fewer than 250,000 clones, around nine tenths found once; its top ten account for less than 3.5%. The sequenced material came from peripheral blood. The receptors shown here come from an older woman with acute or convalescent COVID-19. CDR3s include the opening cysteine and the closing phenylalanine or tryptophan. D genes are given only for firm matches. Clone size is given for some rows only: seen once, a few or many times, or a class if the clone is expanded.

clone size	V gene	D gene	J gene	CDR3 DNA	CDR3 protein
-	TRBV5-1	-	TRBJ1-1	TGCGCCAGCAGCTTGCAGGGGACCGAAGCTTTCTTT	CASSLQGTEAFF
-	TRBV4-1	TRBD2	TRBJ2-1	TGCGCCAGCAGCCAAGTTTCGGGGGGGCCATACAATGAGCAGTTCTTC	CASSQVSGGPYNEQFF
-	TRBV7-2	-	TRBJ2-1	TGTGCCAGCAGCTACAACTACAATGAGCAGTTCTTC	CASSYNYNEQFF
once	TRBV7-3	-	TRBJ2-6	TGTGCCAGCAGCTTAGGCAGGGGACGAGCTTCCGGCTCTGGGGCCAACGTCCTGACTTTC	CASSLGRGRASGSGANVLTF
-	TRBV6-4	-	TRBJ2-5	TGTGCCAGCAGTAAAACTCTACAAGAGACCCAGTACTTC	CASSKTLQETQYF
-	TRBV10-3	-	TRBJ2-3	TGTGCCATCAGTCGAGGGCGAGAGGGTAGAGCAGATACGCAGTATTTT	CAISRGREGRADTQYF
-	TRBV7-2	TRBD1	TRBJ1-2	TGTGCCAGCAGCCCCGACAGGGGAGCACGGGATGGCTACACCTTC	CASSPDRGARDGYTF
-	TRBV5-4	TRBD2	TRBJ2-1	TGTGCCAGCAGCCCACTCCGACTAGCGGATTACAATGAGCAGTTCTTC	CASSPLRLADYNEQFF
-	TRBV5-1	-	TRBJ2-7	TGCGCCAGCAGCAGGACAGTTTCGGCCTACGAGCAGTACTTC	CASSRTVSAYEQYF
-	TRBV5-6	TRBD2	TRBJ2-3	TGTGCCAGCAGCTATCTAGCGGGGGGCACAGATACGCAGTATTTT	CASSYLAGGTDTQYF